What follows describes a single TCR beta chain. The data derive from a study of T cells in Graves' hyperthyroidism and ophthalmopathy. The CDR3 length is 17 residues. The germline V gene encodes CDR1 MNHEY and CDR2 SVGAGI. V lost 4 bases and J lost 3, with 19 bases in between. It was RNA transcripts that yielded the amplified TCR beta CDR3 regions. Carried out on the TCR CDR3, a first-round RT-PCR used the HTBI primer set. TCRdb analysed the multiplex PCR reads with MiXCR anew, one entry per CDR3 protein. The sample lists about 210,000 distinct CDR3 sequences; approximately 20% were seen once. The genes are TRBV6-5 and TRBJ1-5; D might be TRBD1 (6 bases). The sample comprised blood. The TCR was taken from a man aged 40-49 years with Graves' hyperthyroidism. CDR3 protein: CASSSYPGQAPNQPQHF. CDR3 nucleotides: TGTGCCAGCAGTTCTTATCCGGGACAAGCTCCCAATCAGCCCCAGCATTTT.